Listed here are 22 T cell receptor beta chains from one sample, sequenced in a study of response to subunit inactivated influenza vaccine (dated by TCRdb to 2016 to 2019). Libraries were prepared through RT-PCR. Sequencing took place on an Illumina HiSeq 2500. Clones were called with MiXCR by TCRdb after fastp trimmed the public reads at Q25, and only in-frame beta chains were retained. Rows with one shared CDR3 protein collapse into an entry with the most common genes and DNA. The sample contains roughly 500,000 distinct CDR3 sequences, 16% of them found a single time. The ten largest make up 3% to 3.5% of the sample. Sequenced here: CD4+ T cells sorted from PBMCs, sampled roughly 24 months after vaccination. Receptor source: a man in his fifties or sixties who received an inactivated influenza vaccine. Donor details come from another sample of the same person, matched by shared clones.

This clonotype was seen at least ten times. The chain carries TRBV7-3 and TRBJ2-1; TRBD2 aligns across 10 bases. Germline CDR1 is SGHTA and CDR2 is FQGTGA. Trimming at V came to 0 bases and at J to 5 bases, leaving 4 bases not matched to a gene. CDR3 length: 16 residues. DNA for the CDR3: TGTGCCAGCAGCTTAACACTAGCGGGATCCCACAATGAGCAGTTCTTC. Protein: CASSLTLAGSHNEQFF.

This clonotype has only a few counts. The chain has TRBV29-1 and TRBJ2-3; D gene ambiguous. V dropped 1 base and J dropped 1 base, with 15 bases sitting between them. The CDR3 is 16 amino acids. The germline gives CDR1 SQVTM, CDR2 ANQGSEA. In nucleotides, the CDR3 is TGCAGCGTTGAAGGGGTTGGAGCCCTTCGCACAGATACGCAGTATTTT. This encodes CSVEGVGALRTDTQYF.

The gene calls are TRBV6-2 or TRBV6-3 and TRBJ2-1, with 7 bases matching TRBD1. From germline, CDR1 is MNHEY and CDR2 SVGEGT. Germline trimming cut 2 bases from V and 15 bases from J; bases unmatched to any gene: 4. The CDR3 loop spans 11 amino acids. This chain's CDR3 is CASSYDRDLFF. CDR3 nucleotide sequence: TGTGCCAGCAGTTACGACAGGGATTTGTTCTTC.

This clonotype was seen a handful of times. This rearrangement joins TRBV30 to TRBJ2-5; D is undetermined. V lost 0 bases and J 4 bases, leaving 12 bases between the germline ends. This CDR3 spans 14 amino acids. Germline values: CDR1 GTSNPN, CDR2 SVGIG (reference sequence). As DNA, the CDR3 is TGTGCCTGGAGTGTAAGGTATGCTGGAGAGACCCAGTACTTC. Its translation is CAWSVRYAGETQYF. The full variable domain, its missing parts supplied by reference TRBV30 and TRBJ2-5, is SQTIHQWPATLVQPVGSPLSLECTVEGTSNPNLYWYRQAAGRGLQLLFYSVGIGQISSEVPQNLSASRPQDRQFILSSKKLLLSDSGFYLCAWSVRYAGETQYFGPGTRLLVL.

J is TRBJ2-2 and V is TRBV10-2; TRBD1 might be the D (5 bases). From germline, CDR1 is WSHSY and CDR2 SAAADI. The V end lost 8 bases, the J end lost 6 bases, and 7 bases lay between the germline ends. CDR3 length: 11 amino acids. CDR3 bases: TGCGCCAGCGCAGGGCCCGGGGAGCTGTTTTTT. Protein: CASAGPGELFF.

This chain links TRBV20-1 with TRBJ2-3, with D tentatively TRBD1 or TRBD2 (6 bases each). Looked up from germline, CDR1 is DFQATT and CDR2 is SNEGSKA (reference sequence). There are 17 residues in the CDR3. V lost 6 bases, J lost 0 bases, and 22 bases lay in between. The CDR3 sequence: CSASSSWGAASTDTQYF. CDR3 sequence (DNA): TGCAGTGCCTCCTCCAGTTGGGGGGCTGCTAGCACAGATACGCAGTATTTT.

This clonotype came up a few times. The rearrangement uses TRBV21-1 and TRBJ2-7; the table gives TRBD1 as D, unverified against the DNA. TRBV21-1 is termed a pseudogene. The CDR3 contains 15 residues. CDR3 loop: CARPNPRDTSYEQYF. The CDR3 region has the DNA TGTGCCAGACCTAATCCCCGGGACACCTCCTACGAGCAGTACTTC.

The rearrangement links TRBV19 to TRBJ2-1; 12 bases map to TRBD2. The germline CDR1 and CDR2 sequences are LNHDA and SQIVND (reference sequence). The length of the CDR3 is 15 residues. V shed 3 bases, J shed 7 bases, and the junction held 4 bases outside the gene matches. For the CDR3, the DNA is TGTGCCAGTAGTATTTTAGGACTAGCGGGAAATGAGCAGTTCTTC. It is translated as CASSILGLAGNEQFF.

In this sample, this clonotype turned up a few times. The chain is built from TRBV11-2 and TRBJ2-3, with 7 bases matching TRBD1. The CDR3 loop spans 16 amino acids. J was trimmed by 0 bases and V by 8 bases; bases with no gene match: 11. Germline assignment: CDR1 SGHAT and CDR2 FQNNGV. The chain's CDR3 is CASSQGRSPSTDTQYF. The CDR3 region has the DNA TGTGCCAGCTCACAGGGGCGATCCCCTAGCACAGATACGCAGTATTTT.

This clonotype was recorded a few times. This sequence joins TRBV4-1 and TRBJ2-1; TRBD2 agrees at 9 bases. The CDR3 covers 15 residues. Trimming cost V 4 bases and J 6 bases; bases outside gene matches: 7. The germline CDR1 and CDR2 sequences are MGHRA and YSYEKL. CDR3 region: CASSPTSGSANEQFF. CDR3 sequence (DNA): TGCGCCAGCAGCCCAACTAGCGGGTCGGCCAATGAGCAGTTCTTC.

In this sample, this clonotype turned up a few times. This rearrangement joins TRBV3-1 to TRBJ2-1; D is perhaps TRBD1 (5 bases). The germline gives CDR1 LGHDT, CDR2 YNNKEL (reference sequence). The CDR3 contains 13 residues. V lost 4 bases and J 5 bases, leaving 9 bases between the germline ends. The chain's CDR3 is CASSRDRDNEQFF. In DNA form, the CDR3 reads TGTGCCAGCAGCCGAGACAGAGACAATGAGCAGTTCTTC.

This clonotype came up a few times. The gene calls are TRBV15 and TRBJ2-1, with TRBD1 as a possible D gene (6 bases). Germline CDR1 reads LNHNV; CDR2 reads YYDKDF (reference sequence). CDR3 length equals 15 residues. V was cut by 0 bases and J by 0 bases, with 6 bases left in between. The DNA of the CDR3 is TGTGCCACCAGCAGAGAGGGGGCCTCCTACAATGAGCAGTTCTTC. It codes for CATSREGASYNEQFF.

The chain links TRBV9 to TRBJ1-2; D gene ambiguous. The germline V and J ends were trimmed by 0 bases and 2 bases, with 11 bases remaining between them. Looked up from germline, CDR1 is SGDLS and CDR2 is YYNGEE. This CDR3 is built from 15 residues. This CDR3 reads CASSVELSSNYGYTF. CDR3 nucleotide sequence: TGTGCCAGCAGCGTAGAACTGTCCTCCAACTATGGCTACACCTTC. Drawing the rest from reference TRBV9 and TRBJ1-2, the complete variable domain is DSGVTQTPKHLITATGQRVTLRCSPRSGDLSVYWYQQSLDQGLQFLIQYYNGEERAKGNILERFSAQQFPDLHSELNLSSLELGDSALYFCASSVELSSNYGYTFGSGTRLTVV.

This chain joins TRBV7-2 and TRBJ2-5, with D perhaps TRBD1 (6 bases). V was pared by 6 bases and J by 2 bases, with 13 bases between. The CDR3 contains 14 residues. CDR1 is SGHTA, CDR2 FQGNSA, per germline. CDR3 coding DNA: TGTGCCAGCAGTTACACAGGGTTGCAAGAGACCCAGTACTTC. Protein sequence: CASSYTGLQETQYF.

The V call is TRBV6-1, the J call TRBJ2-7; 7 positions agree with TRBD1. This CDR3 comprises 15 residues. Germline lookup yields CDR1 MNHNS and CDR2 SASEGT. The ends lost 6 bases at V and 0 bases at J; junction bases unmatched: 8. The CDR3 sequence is CASSRQGSGSYEQYF. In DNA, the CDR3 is TGTGCCAGCAGCCGACAGGGAAGTGGCTCCTACGAGCAGTACTTC.

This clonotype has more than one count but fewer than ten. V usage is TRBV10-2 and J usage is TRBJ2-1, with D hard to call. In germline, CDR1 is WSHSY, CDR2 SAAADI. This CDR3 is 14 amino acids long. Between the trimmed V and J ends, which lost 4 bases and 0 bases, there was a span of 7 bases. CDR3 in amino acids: CASSGVSSYNEQFF. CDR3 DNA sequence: TGCGCCAGCAGTGGCGTCAGCTCCTACAATGAGCAGTTCTTC.

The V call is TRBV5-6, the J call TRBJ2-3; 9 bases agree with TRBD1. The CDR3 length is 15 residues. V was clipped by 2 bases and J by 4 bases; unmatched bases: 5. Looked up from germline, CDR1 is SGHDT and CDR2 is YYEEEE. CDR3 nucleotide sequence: TGTGCCAGCAGCTTCGGGACAGGGAGTTCAGATACGCAGTATTTT. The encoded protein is CASSFGTGSSDTQYF. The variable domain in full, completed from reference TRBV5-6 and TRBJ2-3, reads DAGVTQSPTHLIKTRGQQVTLRCSPKSGHDTVSWYQQALGQGPQFIFQYYEEEERQRGNFPDRFSGHQFPNYSSELNVNALLLGDSALYLCASSFGTGSSDTQYFGPGTRLTVL.

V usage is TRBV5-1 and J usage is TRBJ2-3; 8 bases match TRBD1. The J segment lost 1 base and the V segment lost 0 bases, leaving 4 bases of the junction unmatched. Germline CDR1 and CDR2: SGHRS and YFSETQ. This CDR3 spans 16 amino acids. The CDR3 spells CASSLGSGQGTDTQYF. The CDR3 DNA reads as TGCGCCAGCAGCTTGGGGTCGGGACAGGGCACAGATACGCAGTATTTT.

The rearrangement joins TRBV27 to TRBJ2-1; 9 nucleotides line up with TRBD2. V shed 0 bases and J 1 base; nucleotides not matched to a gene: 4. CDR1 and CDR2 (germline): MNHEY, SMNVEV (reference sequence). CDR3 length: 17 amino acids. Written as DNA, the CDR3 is TGTGCCAGCAGTTTATCCTACAGCGGGGGGTCCTACAATGAGCAGTTCTTC. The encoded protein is CASSLSYSGGSYNEQFF.

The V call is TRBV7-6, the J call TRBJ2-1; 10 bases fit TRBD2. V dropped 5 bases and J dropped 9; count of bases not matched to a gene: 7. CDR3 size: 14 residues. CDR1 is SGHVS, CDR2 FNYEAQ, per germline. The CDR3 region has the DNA TGTGCCAGCAGCCCCCGGACTAGCGGTGGTGAGCAGTTCTTC. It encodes CASSPRTSGGEQFF. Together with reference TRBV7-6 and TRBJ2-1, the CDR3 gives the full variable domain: GAGVSQSPRYKVTKRGQDVALRCDPISGHVSLYWYRQALGQGPEFLTYFNYEAQQDKSGLPNDRFSAERPEGSISTLTIQRTEQRDSAMYRCASSPRTSGGEQFFGPGTRLTVL.

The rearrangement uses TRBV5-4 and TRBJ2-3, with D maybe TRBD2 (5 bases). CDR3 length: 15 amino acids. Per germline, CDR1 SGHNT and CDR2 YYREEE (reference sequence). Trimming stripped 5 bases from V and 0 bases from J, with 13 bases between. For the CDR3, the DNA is TGTGCCAGCAGGCCCGGAGGATTTAGCACAGATACGCAGTATTTT. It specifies CASRPGGFSTDTQYF.

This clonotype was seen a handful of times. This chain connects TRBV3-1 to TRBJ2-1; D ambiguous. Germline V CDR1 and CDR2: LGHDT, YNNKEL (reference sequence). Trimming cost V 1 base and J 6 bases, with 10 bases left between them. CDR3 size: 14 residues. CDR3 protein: CASSQARIANEQFF. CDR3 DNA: TGTGCCAGCAGCCAAGCTCGGATCGCCAATGAGCAGTTCTTC.